A single sample gave rise to the 13 T cell receptor beta chains below, sequenced in a study of blood T cells in healthy people across ages. Combining a sample-barcoded 5' primer with a J-beta primer mix, a second PCR ran for roughly 7 to 12 cycles. In TCRdb, the 5' RACE reads were re-called with MiXCR into one record per CDR3 protein. Altogether hundreds of thousands of distinct CDR3 sequences are present, roughly three fifths being singletons, with the ten largest covering more than 25%. The sequencing input was blood. These receptors came from a man aged 35-49 years in good health.

This sequence joins TRBV12-3 or TRBV12-4 and TRBJ2-5; 11 bases are shared with TRBD2. Trimming cost V 5 bases and J 2 bases; bases outside gene matches: 10. The CDR3 totals 17 residues. CDR3 sequence: CASSPFPTSGIQETQYF. The CDR3 DNA is TGTGCCAGCAGTCCCTTCCCGACTAGCGGGATACAAGAGACCCAGTACTTC.

The chain carries TRBV6-2 or TRBV6-3 and TRBJ2-1, with 12 bases matching TRBD2. The CDR3 runs to 19 residues. V dropped 7 bases and J dropped 2; count of bases not matched to a gene: 15. CDR1 is MNHEY, CDR2 SVGEGT, per germline. In nucleotides, the CDR3 is TGTGCCAGCAAATGGGACCGGGGGCTAGCGGGAGGGCCCTACAATGAGCAGTTCTTC. This codes for CASKWDRGLAGGPYNEQFF.

The chain is built from TRBV12-3 or TRBV12-4 and TRBJ2-7; TRBD1 might be the D (6 bases). The CDR3 has 16 residues. The V end was cut by 5 bases, the J end by 0 bases, with 17 bases between. Here the CDR3 DNA reads TGTGCCAGCAGTAATACCGGGACAATATTCTCCTACGAGCAGTACTTC. The encoded protein is CASSNTGTIFSYEQYF.

The chain joins TRBV29-1 to TRBJ2-1, with 9 bases matching TRBD1. Unmatched junction bases numbered 7, after V lost 0 bases and J lost 7 bases. Per germline, CDR1 SQVTM and CDR2 ANQGSEA. The CDR3 consists of 15 residues. This chain's CDR3 is CSVEDQGTGLNEQFF. The CDR3, as DNA: TGCAGCGTTGAAGATCAAGGGACAGGGTTGAATGAGCAGTTCTTC.

The CDR3 DNA reads TGTGCCAGCAGCAGGGAGGGATGGCATGAGCAGTACTTC. It yields the protein CASSREGWHEQYF. V and J are TRBV6-4 and TRBJ2-5, with TRBD2 matching 7 bases. The CDR3 covers 13 residues. V was pared by 6 bases and J by 11 bases, with 12 bases of the junction left unmatched. The germline CDR1 and CDR2 sequences are MRHNA and SNTAGT.

The rearrangement links TRBV28 to TRBJ1-1; unclear D gene. The V gene lost 9 bases and the J gene lost 1 base, with 12 bases spanning the gap. The CDR3 is 13 amino acids. The V gene's germline CDR1 is MDHEN and CDR2 SYDVKM. Written as DNA, the CDR3 is TGTGCCAGTGGCCCGGGCGCGAACACTGAAGCTTTCTTT. It is translated as CASGPGANTEAFF.

V usage is TRBV18 and J usage is TRBJ2-4; tentative D call: TRBD2 (5 bases). Germline CDR1 and CDR2: KGHSH and LQKENI. This CDR3 has 15 residues. The ends were cut back, 3 bases at V and 8 bases at J, with 17 bases in the middle. CDR3 sequence: CASSPSSSGGDIQYF. The CDR3, as DNA: TGTGCCAGCTCACCTTCTTCCAGCGGTGGTGACATTCAGTACTTC.

This rearrangement joins TRBV20-1 to TRBJ2-7; D is possibly TRBD1 (6 bases). From germline, CDR1 is DFQATT and CDR2 SNEGSKA (reference sequence). This CDR3 region has 17 residues. The germline V and J ends were trimmed by 1 base and 0 bases, with 19 bases remaining between them. CDR3 in amino acids: CSARAAGAERDSYEQYF. DNA for the CDR3: TGCAGTGCTAGAGCGGCAGGGGCAGAGAGAGACTCCTACGAGCAGTACTTC.

The rearrangement links TRBV12-3 or TRBV12-4 to TRBJ2-5; TRBD1 matches at 7 bases. The V gene end was trimmed by 6 bases and the J gene end by 1 base; junction bases not matched to a gene: 5. There are 14 residues in the CDR3. CDR3 sequence (DNA): TGTGCCAGCAGGCAGACAGGGTTCCAAGAGACCCAGTACTTC. It encodes CASRQTGFQETQYF.

A few counts support this clonotype. V usage is TRBV9 and J usage is TRBJ1-2; D might be TRBD1 (6 bases). Deletions cut 1 base from V and 1 base from J, with 11 bases between. The germline gives CDR1 SGDLS, CDR2 YYNGEE. CDR3 length: 15 amino acids. The CDR3 bases are TGTGCCAGCAGCGTAAGAGCAGGGGATAACTATGGCTACACCTTC. Its protein product is CASSVRAGDNYGYTF.

V is TRBV12-3 or TRBV12-4 and J is TRBJ2-3; unclear D gene. Trimming removed 1 base at V and 0 bases at J, with 14 bases between. The CDR3 runs 17 residues. CDR3 DNA: TGTGCCAGCAGTTTAGGTCGGCAGTCTCCTAGCACAGATACGCAGTATTTT. Translated: CASSLGRQSPSTDTQYF.

Only a few counts were recorded for this clonotype. This sequence joins TRBV4-1 and TRBJ1-5, with D possibly being TRBD1 (5 bases). Germline CDR1 MGHRA, CDR2 YSYEKL. This CDR3 region has 15 residues. The V end lost 0 bases, the J end lost 1 base, and 7 bases lay between the germline ends. CDR3 sequence (DNA): TGCGCCAGCAGCCAAGAGCGGGGGAGCAATCAGCCCCAGCATTTT. Its translation: CASSQERGSNQPQHF.

This clonotype was seen once. CDR3 bases: TGTGCCAGCAGCCGAGAATTAGACAATGAGCAGTTCTTC. Translating gives CASSRELDNEQFF. The rearrangement uses TRBV14 and TRBJ2-1; unclear D gene. The V gene lost 4 bases and the J gene lost 5 bases, with 9 bases spanning the gap. Germline V gene data show CDR1 as SGHDN and CDR2 as FVKESK. This CDR3 is built from 13 residues.